The 10 T cell receptor beta chains below come from one sample, sequenced in a study of T-cell memory formation after mild COVID-19. Via MiXCR, TCRdb re-called the 5' RACE reads, giving one row per CDR3 protein. The table records hundreds of thousands of distinct CDR3 sequences, about 17% of them present only once. Sequenced sample: PBMCs or a T cell subset sorted from them (not recorded which). These receptors were taken from a man younger than 35 who had mild COVID-19 (a few samples of this study predate the infection). Cell type and time point are not known.

This clonotype was seen at least ten times. The V call is TRBV5-5, the J call TRBJ2-5; D call uncertain. The V gene lost 4 bases and the J gene lost 4 bases, with 14 bases spanning the gap. The CDR3 is 14 residues long. Germline V lookup: CDR1 SGHKS, CDR2 YYEKEE (reference sequence). This chain's CDR3 is CASSVDGLPETQYF. CDR3 DNA sequence: TGTGCCAGCAGCGTGGACGGTCTCCCAGAGACCCAGTACTTC.

There are many counts of this clonotype. The chain links TRBV5-1 to TRBJ2-1; weak D call: TRBD1 (6 bases). The CDR3 extends over 12 amino acids. V was trimmed by 4 bases and J by 7 bases, leaving 9 bases between them. Looked up from germline, CDR1 is SGHRS and CDR2 is YFSETQ. CDR3 amino acids: CASSLQGNEQFF. The CDR3 DNA follows: TGCGCCAGCAGCCTACAGGGAAATGAGCAGTTCTTC.

The chain recombines TRBV11-2 with TRBJ2-3; D tentatively fits TRBD1 or TRBD2 (5 bases each). In germline, CDR1 is SGHAT, CDR2 FQNNGV. V lost 6 bases to trimming and J lost 2 bases, with 24 bases between them. The CDR3 has 18 residues. The CDR3 coding sequence is TGTGCCAGCAGGCTAGGGGTTTCCGGGACCCCTAACACAGATACGCAGTATTTT. Its protein is CASRLGVSGTPNTDTQYF.

The chain combines TRBV11-2 with TRBJ2-2; D not certain. From germline, CDR1 is SGHAT and CDR2 FQNNGV. V was trimmed by 1 base and J by 7 bases, leaving 4 bases between them. This CDR3 comprises 12 residues. The CDR3 DNA is TGTGCCAGCAGCTTAGTGGTCGGGGAGCTGTTTTTT. Its translation is CASSLVVGELFF. Full variable domain (rest looked up from reference TRBV11-2 and TRBJ2-2): EAGVAQSPRYKIIEKRQSVAFWCNPISGHATLYWYQQILGQGPKLLIQFQNNGVVDDSQLPKDRFSAERLKGVDSTLKIQPAKLEDSAVYLCASSLVVGELFFGEGSRLTVL.

The J gene is TRBJ2-2, the V gene TRBV18, with D perhaps TRBD2 (5 bases). The V gene's germline CDR1 is KGHSH and CDR2 LQKENI. V lost 1 base and J lost 1, with 10 bases in between. The CDR3 is 16 residues long. The CDR3 spells CASSPLSGMNTGELFF. The DNA for the CDR3 is TGTGCCAGCTCACCACTGTCCGGGATGAACACCGGGGAGCTGTTTTTT.

This chain links TRBV6-6 with TRBJ1-6, with D possibly being TRBD1 (6 bases). Trimming pared 2 bases from V and 14 bases from J, leaving 19 bases between. From germline, CDR1 is MNHNY and CDR2 SVGAGI (reference sequence). The CDR3 totals 15 residues. The chain's CDR3 is CASSYRGQEGGSLHF. The CDR3 nucleotides read TGTGCCAGCAGTTACCGGGGGCAGGAAGGAGGCTCCCTCCACTTT.

This clonotype was counted only a few times. The V gene is TRBV11-2, the J gene TRBJ2-1; 8 nucleotides agree with TRBD2. The germline V gene has CDR1 SGHAT and CDR2 FQNNGV. Unmatched junction bases numbered 11, after V lost 1 base and J lost 6 bases. This CDR3 has 17 amino acids. The CDR3 spells CASSLVRGKRGPNEQFF. The CDR3 DNA is TGTGCCAGCAGCTTAGTGCGGGGGAAGCGGGGGCCCAATGAGCAGTTCTTC.

The rearrangement joins TRBV7-2 to TRBJ1-3; D unclear. V was trimmed by 7 bases and J by 9 bases, leaving 22 bases between them. Germline V gene lookup returns CDR1 SGHTA and CDR2 FQGNSA. The CDR3 extends over 15 amino acids. In DNA form, the CDR3 reads TGTGCCAGCACCCAAGCTACGGCAGGAAGAAGCACCATATATTTT. It encodes CASTQATAGRSTIYF.

The chain recombines TRBV18 with TRBJ2-7; 7 bases line up with TRBD1. Germline lookup yields CDR1 KGHSH and CDR2 LQKENI. CDR3 size: 14 residues. With V trimmed by 4 bases and J by 2 bases, 5 bases remained unmatched. CDR3 sequence: CASSRSDRTYEQYF. The CDR3 DNA reads TGTGCCAGCTCACGATCGGACAGGACCTACGAGCAGTACTTC.

V is TRBV27 and J is TRBJ1-1; D is unresolved. Germline lookup yields CDR1 MNHEY and CDR2 SMNVEV (reference sequence). The V end lost 0 bases, the J end lost 3 bases, and 11 bases lay between the germline ends. This CDR3 is 15 amino acids long. The CDR3 bases are TGTGCCAGCAGTTTATCGTGGGCAGAACACACTGAAGCTTTCTTT. It translates to CASSLSWAEHTEAFF.